This TCR beta chain was profiled in a study of vaccination and CD4 T cells after COVID-19. As for the study in general: In the convalescent cohort, there were six males and four females, two of them Hispanic. Study-wide points: Spike mono-reactivity was the property of 304 of 307 vaccine-specific clones in convalescent patients.

Trimming removed 5 bases from V and 2 bases from J, with 11 bases in between. The CDR3 runs 14 residues. The germline V gene encodes CDR1 SNHLY and CDR2 FYNNEI. Cultured CD4+ T cells had their DNA profiled by the Oncomine TCR Beta short-read assay. CD4+ T cells were cultured, and genomic DNA was extracted from them. MiXCR, run by TCRdb on the PCR reads, gives a single entry per CDR3 protein. This sample has under 30,000 distinct CDR3 sequences; about 46% occur once, and the top ten carry roughly 7.8%. Stated treatment: approximately 10-day PBMC culture with coronavirus spike peptide pools or control peptides (ViraFEST assay). ViraFEST used peptide pools to expand antigen-specific T cells, then sequenced TCRs. With respect to this clonotype: What it binds is not known.

This chain connects TRBV2 to TRBJ2-3; a possible D gene is TRBD1 (5 bases). The sequenced sample consisted of CD4+ T cells from blood, cultured in vitro. The clonotype originates from a human donor who had recovered from COVID-19. CDR3 loop: CASSSRQITDTQYF. For the CDR3, the DNA is TGTGCCAGCAGTTCAAGACAGATCACAGATACGCAGTATTTT.